These 20 T cell receptor beta chains originate from one sample sequenced in a study of T cell repertoires in cytomegalovirus infection. The antigens for these receptors are not known. TCRdb itself ran the reads through MiXCR, one entry per CDR3 protein. In the table there are some 800,000 distinct CDR3 sequences, 29% of which are singletons. The input for sequencing was cultured CD8+ T cells from PBMCs, taken from culture after CMV antigen stimulation. The receptors come from a human donor in good health (CMV status not recorded). Some clones in this sample may be carry-over from other donors' samples.

This clonotype was found many times. This chain joins TRBV27 and TRBJ2-3; 9 bases match TRBD2. CDR3 length: 15 amino acids. V trimming: 3 bases; J trimming: 4 bases; junction bases outside the gene matches: 5. Germline V gene lookup returns CDR1 MNHEY and CDR2 SMNVEV (reference sequence). CDR3 sequence (DNA): TGTGCCAGCAGTTTCGGCGGGGGGGAGGCAGATACGCAGTATTTT. It is translated as CASSFGGGEADTQYF.

This clonotype has more than one count but fewer than ten. The V and J genes are TRBV19 and TRBJ1-1; D is ambiguous. This CDR3 region has 15 residues. Germline V gives CDR1 LNHDA, CDR2 SQIVND (reference sequence). V shed 2 bases and J shed 5 bases, with 15 bases lying between them. CDR3 sequence: CASSISHRVGTEAFF. The CDR3 DNA is TGTGCCAGTAGTATATCCCACCGGGTAGGGACTGAAGCTTTCTTT. The complete variable domain, with remaining parts taken from reference TRBV19 and TRBJ1-1, reads DGGITQSPKYLFRKEGQNVTLSCEQNLNHDAMYWYRQDPGQGLRLIYYSQIVNDFQKGDIAEGYSVSREKKESFPLTVTSAQKNPTAFYLCASSISHRVGTEAFFGQGTRLTVV.

This rearrangement joins TRBV12-3 or TRBV12-4 to TRBJ2-3; 12 bases match TRBD2. This CDR3 is built from 18 residues. J lost 3 bases, V lost 0 bases, and 7 bases had no gene match. CDR3: CASSLAFLAGGPTDTQYF. CDR3 nucleotides: TGTGCCAGCAGTTTAGCTTTCCTAGCGGGGGGGCCGACAGATACGCAGTATTTT.

The V call is TRBV6-5, the J call TRBJ2-3; D unresolved. The V and J ends lost 2 bases and 2 bases respectively, with 5 bases between them. Germline V CDR1 and CDR2: MNHEY, SVGAGI. The CDR3 sequence is 13 residues long. The CDR3 protein is CASSYGTTDTQYF. The CDR3 nucleotides read TGTGCCAGCAGTTACGGCACCACAGATACGCAGTATTTT.

This sequence joins TRBV19 and TRBJ1-1; the D gene is possibly TRBD1 (5 bases). CDR1 LNHDA and CDR2 SQIVND come from the germline V gene (reference sequence). This CDR3 has 14 residues. The ends were cut back, 5 bases at V and 1 base at J, with 11 bases in the middle. The CDR3 DNA reads as TGTGCCAGTAGTTGGGGACGGGAGAACACTGAAGCTTTCTTT. The encoded protein is CASSWGRENTEAFF.

The genes are TRBV28 and TRBJ2-7; 9 bases line up with TRBD1. Germline CDR1 MDHEN, CDR2 SYDVKM. CDR3 length: 14 amino acids. With 6 bases clipped from V and 2 bases from J, the junction kept 5 bases outside the gene matches. The CDR3: CASSLRTGAYEQYV. DNA of the CDR3: TGTGCCAGCAGCCTTCGGACAGGGGCCTACGAGCAGTACGTC.

The V and J genes are TRBV6-5 and TRBJ1-2; D is possibly TRBD1 (6 bases). V lost 6 bases to trimming and J lost 4 bases, with 15 bases between them. Germline lookup yields CDR1 MNHEY and CDR2 SVGAGI. CDR3 length: 14 residues. The CDR3 sequence: CASSQGQQVYGYTF. CDR3 sequence (DNA): TGTGCCAGCAGCCAAGGACAGCAAGTCTATGGCTACACCTTC.

V usage is TRBV4-1 and J usage is TRBJ1-1; tentative D call: TRBD1 (6 bases). The ends were cut back, 8 bases at V and 5 bases at J, with 15 bases in the middle. The CDR3 runs to 13 residues. The germline CDR1 and CDR2 sequences are MGHRA and YSYEKL. The CDR3 DNA reads as TGCGCCAGCGGCACCCACCAGGGGACTGAAGCTTTCTTT. Translated, it gives CASGTHQGTEAFF.

V usage is TRBV12-3 or TRBV12-4 and J usage is TRBJ1-2; D ambiguous. Trimming shortened V by 4 bases and J by 0 bases, and 15 bases separated the two germline ends. CDR3 length: 16 residues. As DNA, the CDR3 is TGTGCCAGCAGTTCTCTTGGGCCCCTGCCTAACTATGGCTACACCTTC. Its translation: CASSSLGPLPNYGYTF.

This clonotype was recorded a few times. The chain combines TRBV6-1 with TRBJ1-2; 7 bases line up with TRBD1. This CDR3 spans 14 amino acids. Germline values: CDR1 MNHNS, CDR2 SASEGT. With V trimmed by 5 bases and J by 4 bases, 7 bases remained unmatched. The CDR3, as DNA: TGTGCCAGCAGTTCTACAGGGGCCCGCTATGGCTACACCTTC. Protein sequence: CASSSTGARYGYTF.

This clonotype was observed many times. This chain uses TRBV11-1 with TRBJ2-5, with TRBD1 identical over 7 bases. The V gene's germline CDR1 is SGHAT and CDR2 FQDESV (reference sequence). The CDR3 length is 13 residues. After removal of 7 bases from V and 1 base from J, the junction contained 3 bases not matched to a gene. The CDR3 region is CASNDRVQETQYF. CDR3 coding DNA: TGTGCCAGCAACGACAGGGTCCAAGAGACCCAGTACTTC.

J is TRBJ2-2 and V is TRBV4-3; TRBD1 agrees at 9 bases. Unmatched junction bases numbered 8, after V lost 0 bases and J lost 6 bases. The CDR3 consists of 17 residues. Germline V gene lookup returns CDR1 LGHNA and CDR2 YSLEER. In DNA form, the CDR3 reads TGCGCCAGCAGCCAAGATCACGGGACAGGGTACGCCGGGGAGCTGTTTTTT. Its translation is CASSQDHGTGYAGELFF.

The chain has TRBV25-1 and TRBJ2-5, with 8 bases aligning to TRBD2. The CDR3 runs 15 residues. The germline gives CDR1 MGHDK, CDR2 SYGVNS. V lost 4 bases and J lost 7; bases outside the gene matches: 11. The CDR3 DNA reads as TGTGCCAGCAGTGCCGACCGGGGGGGCTCGGTGACCCAGTACTTC. Translation gives CASSADRGGSVTQYF.

The chain uses TRBV2 and TRBJ1-1, with D hard to call. CDR3 length: 12 amino acids. V dropped 11 bases and J dropped 1 base, with 11 bases sitting between them. CDR1 is SNHLY and CDR2 is FYNNEI in the germline V gene. CDR3 in amino acids: CAGQKANTEAFF. DNA for the CDR3: TGTGCCGGTCAGAAAGCGAACACTGAAGCTTTCTTT.

The chain has TRBV4-1 and TRBJ2-2; D might be TRBD2 (5 bases). The CDR3 contains 16 residues. Germline V gene sequence: CDR1 MGHRA, CDR2 YSYEKL. V lost 0 bases and J lost 2, with 10 bases in between. The CDR3 DNA is TGCGCCAGCAGCCAAGACCCCGACTATAACACCGGGGAGCTGTTTTTT. Translated: CASSQDPDYNTGELFF.

The rearrangement uses TRBV7-8 and TRBJ2-3; tentatively, D is TRBD1 (5 bases). The CDR3 consists of 14 residues. The germline gives CDR1 SGHVS, CDR2 FQNEAQ. Trimming left V 4 bases short and J 2 bases short, with 10 bases between. Here the CDR3 reads CASSWQGLTDTQYF. CDR3 coding DNA: TGTGCCAGCAGCTGGCAGGGCCTCACAGATACGCAGTATTTT.

V and J are TRBV10-3 and TRBJ2-1, with D perhaps given as TRBD1 or TRBD2 (5 bases each). The germline CDR1 and CDR2 sequences are ENHRY and SYGVKD. The CDR3 spans 16 residues. With 3 bases removed from V and 7 bases from J, the gap between germline ends came to 19 bases. The CDR3 nucleotides read TGTGCCATCAGTGATTCCCCGGCAGGGAGAGGTAATGAGCAGTTCTTC. Translated: CAISDSPAGRGNEQFF.

There are a few counts of this clonotype. V gene TRBV12-3 or TRBV12-4 combines with J gene TRBJ1-5; tentatively, D is TRBD1 (5 bases). The length of the CDR3 is 13 residues. The V gene lost 10 bases and the J gene lost 0 bases, with 10 bases spanning the gap. CDR3 loop: CATGTVSNQPQHF. CDR3 DNA: TGTGCCACGGGGACGGTTAGCAATCAGCCCCAGCATTTT.

The V call is TRBV19, the J call TRBJ2-7; 8 positions match TRBD1. With V trimmed by 6 bases and J by 3 bases, 10 bases remained unmatched. Germline assignment: CDR1 LNHDA and CDR2 SQIVND (reference sequence). The CDR3 is 15 amino acids. CDR3 in DNA: TGTGCCAGTAGCGTTGACAGGGGCGCAGGCTACGAGCAGTACTTC. Translating it yields CASSVDRGAGYEQYF.

This clonotype appeared a few times. The V gene is TRBV10-3, the J gene TRBJ1-2; 11 bases line up with TRBD1. The CDR3 loop spans 16 amino acids. From germline, CDR1 is ENHRY and CDR2 SYGVKD. Trimming removed 3 bases from V and 7 bases from J; junction bases left unmatched: 10. In DNA form, the CDR3 reads TGTGCCATCAGTGACTACTATGGGGACAGGGGGATTGGCTACACCTTC. This codes for CAISDYYGDRGIGYTF.